This TCR beta chain was recorded in a study of brain T cells in children with intractable seizures. The protocol was immunoSEQ multiplex PCR, while the TCRdb copy is restricted to in-frame clones and leaves out a portion. The sample carries about 64,000 clones, roughly 95% recorded once. CDR1 and CDR2 (germline): KGHSH, LQKENI. V lost 2 bases, J lost 1 base, and 11 bases lay in between. The CDR3 spans 15 residues. The sequence came from a boy under three years old with focal cortical dysplasia and intractable seizures. J is TRBJ1-1 and V is TRBV18; D remains ambiguous. Here the sequenced sample was peripheral blood, taken at surgery. As DNA, the CDR3 is TGTGCCAGCTCACCATCAGGAGTGAGGAACACTGAAGCTTTCTTT. It codes for CASSPSGVRNTEAFF.